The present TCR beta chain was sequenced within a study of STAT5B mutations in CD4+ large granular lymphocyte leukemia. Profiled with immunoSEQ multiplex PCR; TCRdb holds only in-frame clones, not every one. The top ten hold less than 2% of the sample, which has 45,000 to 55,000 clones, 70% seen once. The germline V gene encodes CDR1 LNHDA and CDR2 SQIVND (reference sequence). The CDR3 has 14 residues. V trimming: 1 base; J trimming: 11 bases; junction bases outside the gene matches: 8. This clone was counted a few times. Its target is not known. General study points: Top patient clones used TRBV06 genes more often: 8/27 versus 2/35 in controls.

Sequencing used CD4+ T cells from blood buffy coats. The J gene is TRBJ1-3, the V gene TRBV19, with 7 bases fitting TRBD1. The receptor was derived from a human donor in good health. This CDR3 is CASSIVPRGAAIYF. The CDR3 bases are TGTGCCAGTAGTATAGTCCCCAGGGGGGCCGCCATATATTTT.